What follows are 8 T cell receptor beta chains derived from one specimen sequenced in a study of T cell responses to AZD1222 COVID-19 vaccine. Clones were sequenced by immunoSEQ multiplex PCR, and TCRdb holds only the in-frame ones, with some missing. The table has more than 65,000 clones, 80% to 90% seen once. This material consisted of peripheral blood, taken on day 0 of AZD1222 vaccination. The receptor set was obtained from an adult in good health.

V and J are TRBV4-1 and TRBJ1-1; D not resolved. Trimming removed 2 bases at V and 7 bases at J, with 11 bases between. Germline CDR1 MGHRA, CDR2 YSYEKL. The CDR3 covers 13 residues. The CDR3 here is CASSQSGFGEAFF. The CDR3 nucleotides read TGCGCCAGCAGCCAATCTGGGTTCGGTGAAGCTTTCTTT.

V gene TRBV27 combines with J gene TRBJ1-5; tentative D call: TRBD1 (5 bases). The germline V and J ends were trimmed by 6 bases and 3 bases, with 15 bases remaining between them. This CDR3 is built from 15 residues. The germline gives CDR1 MNHEY, CDR2 SMNVEV (reference sequence). CDR3 residues: CASRAGTEANQPQHF. The DNA of the CDR3 is TGTGCCAGCAGAGCCGGGACGGAGGCCAATCAGCCCCAGCATTTT.

The chain combines TRBV19 with TRBJ2-1, with 14 bases aligning to TRBD2. V dropped 1 base and J dropped 7; count of bases not matched to a gene: 3. This CDR3 region has 16 residues. CDR1 LNHDA and CDR2 SQIVND come from the germline V gene (reference sequence). The CDR3 region is CASSIVTSGRANEQFF. The CDR3 DNA is TGTGCCAGTAGTATAGTGACTAGCGGGAGGGCTAATGAGCAGTTCTTC.

The gene calls are TRBV18 and TRBJ1-2; D ambiguous. The CDR3 spans 13 residues. Germline V gene lookup returns CDR1 KGHSH and CDR2 LQKENI. Trimming removed 2 bases from V and 5 bases from J, with 9 bases in between. This CDR3 is CASSPAPGYGYTF. As DNA, the CDR3 is TGTGCCAGCTCACCAGCCCCGGGGTATGGCTACACCTTC.

V gene TRBV4-2 combines with J gene TRBJ2-3, with 8 bases fitting TRBD2. The germline gives CDR1 LGHNA, CDR2 YNFKEQ. The ends lost 5 bases at V and 8 bases at J; junction bases unmatched: 15. CDR3 size: 16 residues. The CDR3 is CASSERGAGDPGTQYF. In nucleotides, the CDR3 is TGTGCCAGCAGCGAGAGGGGAGCGGGGGATCCCGGTACGCAGTATTTT.

This chain connects TRBV24-1 to TRBJ2-5; maybe TRBD2 (5 bases). V shed 5 bases and J shed 1 base, with 7 bases lying between them. Germline loops: CDR1 KGHDR, CDR2 SFDVKD. This CDR3 spans 13 amino acids. The DNA of the CDR3 is TGTGCCACCAGTGTTGGGAGCCAAGAGACCCAGTACTTC. As protein: CATSVGSQETQYF.

This clone has more than one count but fewer than ten. The rearrangement joins TRBV5-1 to TRBJ2-2, with 8 bases aligning to TRBD1. J lost 1 base, V lost 5 bases, and 7 bases had no gene match. Per the germline V gene, CDR1 is SGHRS and CDR2 is YFSETQ. The CDR3 consists of 16 residues. CDR3 amino acids: CASSLSGTGNTGELFF. CDR3 bases: TGCGCCAGCAGTTTATCTGGGACAGGGAACACCGGGGAGCTGTTTTTT.

The V gene is TRBV7-8, the J gene TRBJ1-5, with D tentatively TRBD1 (6 bases). Germline CDR1 SGHVS, CDR2 FQNEAQ. The V and J ends lost 1 base and 0 bases respectively, with 16 bases between them. The CDR3 contains 18 residues. CDR3 nucleotide sequence: TGTGCCAGCAGCTTAGGAAGGCCGGACAGACTTAGCAATCAGCCCCAGCATTTT. As protein: CASSLGRPDRLSNQPQHF.